This T cell receptor (beta chain) was sequenced in a study of T-cell reconstitution after alpha-beta-depleted transplantation in children. CDR1 and CDR2 (germline): SGHRS, YFSETQ. The germline V and J ends were trimmed by 4 bases and 2 bases, with 13 bases remaining between them. The CDR3 sequence is 14 residues long. This clonotype showed up just a few times. This sample's TCRbeta library carried unique molecular identifier barcodes. From the PCR reads, TCRdb called clonotypes with MiXCR, one entry per CDR3 protein. In the table there are 400,000 to 500,000 distinct CDR3 sequences, approximately 10% of which are singletons.

Sequenced material: PBMCs from the stem cell graft donor, taken from the stem cell graft. This rearrangement joins TRBV5-1 to TRBJ2-7; no clear D gene. The TCR sequence derives from a human donor who donated a stem cell graft to a child with acute myeloid leukemia. The chain's CDR3 is CASSEGIGPYEQYV. CDR3 bases: TGCGCCAGCAGCGAAGGGATTGGTCCCTACGAGCAGTACGTC.